This TCR beta chain is from a study of blood T cell repertoires in COVID-19. For the study at large: Donors in the United States, Italy and Spain gave samples during acute or convalescent COVID-19. Sample material is recorded as cDNA or gDNA derived from T cells, B-cell-depleted T cells, or PBMCs.

Profiling relied on immunoSEQ multiplex PCR, and the TCRdb table lists in-frame clones only, not all of them. Of over 65,000 clones listed, around nine tenths are singletons. With V trimmed by 3 bases and J by 5 bases, 5 bases remained unmatched. Looked up from germline, CDR1 is SGHTA and CDR2 is FQGNSA. The CDR3 covers 16 residues. The sequence derives from a woman older than 75 with acute or convalescent COVID-19. The genes are TRBV7-2 and TRBJ2-7, with 15 bases that match TRBD2. The sample was peripheral blood. This CDR3 is CASSLGLAGGFHEQYF. The CDR3 DNA reads TGTGCCAGCAGCTTGGGACTAGCGGGGGGATTTCACGAGCAGTACTTC.